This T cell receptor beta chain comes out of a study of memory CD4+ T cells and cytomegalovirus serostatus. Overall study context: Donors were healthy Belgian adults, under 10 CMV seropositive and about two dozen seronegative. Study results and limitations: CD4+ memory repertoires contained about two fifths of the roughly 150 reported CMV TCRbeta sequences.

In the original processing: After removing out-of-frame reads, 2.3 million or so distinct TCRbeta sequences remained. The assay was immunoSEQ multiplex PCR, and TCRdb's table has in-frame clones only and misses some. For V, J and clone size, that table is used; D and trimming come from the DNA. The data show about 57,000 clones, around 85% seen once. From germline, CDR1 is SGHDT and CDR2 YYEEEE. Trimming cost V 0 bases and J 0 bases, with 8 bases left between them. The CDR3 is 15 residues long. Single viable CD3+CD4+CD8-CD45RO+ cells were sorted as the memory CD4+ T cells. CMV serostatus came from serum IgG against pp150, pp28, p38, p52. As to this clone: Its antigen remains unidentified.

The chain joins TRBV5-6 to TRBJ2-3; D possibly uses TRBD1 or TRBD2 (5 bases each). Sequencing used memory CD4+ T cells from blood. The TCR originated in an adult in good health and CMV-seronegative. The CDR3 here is CASSLGGASTDTQYF. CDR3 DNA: TGTGCCAGCAGCTTGGGAGGGGCAAGCACAGATACGCAGTATTTT.